Shown below are 2 T cell receptor beta chains from a single sample sequenced in a study of glioma-infiltrating T cells after dendritic cell vaccination. Time point in this sample: after dendritic cell vaccination, including at tumor progression/relapse. Assay: immunoSEQ multiplex PCR; the TCRdb copy retains only in-frame clones and omits some. The table shows under 130,000 clones, with 85% to 90% occurring only once. Material: blood, obtained after dendritic cell vaccination. The receptors here all came from a human donor with glioblastoma.

This rearrangement joins TRBV6-5 to TRBJ2-2, with D perhaps matching TRBD2 (5 bases). The CDR3 totals 13 residues. The germline V and J ends were trimmed by 7 bases and 5 bases, with 11 bases remaining between them. CDR1 and CDR2 (germline): MNHEY, SVGAGI. This CDR3 is CASTAGPTGELFF. CDR3 nucleotide sequence: TGTGCCAGCACCGCGGGCCCGACCGGGGAGCTGTTTTTT.

The gene calls are TRBV11-3 and TRBJ2-5; 8 bases line up with TRBD2. CDR1 is SGHNT and CDR2 is YENEEA in the germline V gene. The J segment lost 5 bases and the V segment lost 4 bases, leaving 6 bases of the junction unmatched. The CDR3 extends over 14 amino acids. The CDR3 coding sequence is TGTGCCAGCAGCTCCGGGACTAGTGGGGAGACCCAGTACTTC. It translates to CASSSGTSGETQYF. Full variable domain (outside the CDR3, taken from reference TRBV11-3 and TRBJ2-5): EAGVVQSPRYKIIEKKQPVAFWCNPISGHNTLYWYLQNLGQGPELLIRYENEEAVDDSQLPKDRFSAERLKGVDSTLKIQPAELGDSAVYLCASSSGTSGETQYFGPGTRLLVL.